This record covers a single TCR beta chain. The entry originates in a study of cytomegalovirus exposure and HLA in healthy donors. The ends lost 3 bases at V and 7 bases at J; junction bases unmatched: 6. There are 14 residues in the CDR3. Germline CDR1 and CDR2: PRHDT and FYEKMQ (reference sequence). Vbeta (60) and Jbeta (13) primers were used in the PCR. This table comes from immunoSEQ multiplex PCR, and its TCRdb copy is limited to in-frame clones, with some not included. The sample lists some 180,000 clones, over 70% seen once, with about 1.5% in the top ten. The sample was PBMCs. The genes are TRBV13 and TRBJ1-2, with 9 bases identical to TRBD1. This sequence originates from a man aged 18 to 29 in good health and CMV-seronegative. In nucleotides, the CDR3 is TGTGCCAGCAGCTTTAAGGACAGGGGAATTGGCTACACCTTC. Encoded protein: CASSFKDRGIGYTF.